This T cell receptor beta chain comes out of a study of response to subunit inactivated influenza vaccine. This clonotype was seen a handful of times. V lost 0 bases and J 2 bases, leaving 14 bases between the germline ends. The germline V gene encodes CDR1 SQVTM and CDR2 ANQGSEA. CDR3 length equals 15 residues. TCRdb reanalysed the RT-PCR reads using MiXCR and keeps one entry per CDR3 protein. The sample yields around 760,000 distinct CDR3 sequences, approximately 15% seen once. The TCR comes from a man aged 50 to 60 who received an inactivated influenza vaccine. V is TRBV29-1 and J is TRBJ2-7; no clear D gene. The source material was PBMCs from blood, sampled 14 to 15 days before vaccination. The CDR3 region is CSVEDRSHRPYEQYF. CDR3 bases: TGCAGCGTTGAAGATCGGTCCCACCGTCCCTACGAGCAGTACTTC.